This T cell receptor beta chain originates from a study of T-cell reconstitution after alpha-beta-depleted transplantation in children. TCRbeta library preparation incorporated unique molecular identifiers. MiXCR, applied by TCRdb to the PCR reads, yields one record per CDR3 protein. The sample includes some 48,000 distinct CDR3 sequences, about 5% seen only once; the top ten take 30%. General observations from the study: Reportedly, alpha-beta T cells present about two months post-transplant originated from several hundred expanded clones of graft origin. The high TCRbeta diversity at day 60 in some patients came from surviving recipient T cells and thymic progenitors.

In its sample, this clonotype was seen many times. What it recognizes is unknown. The CDR3 totals 13 residues. Trimming removed 3 bases at V and 16 bases at J, with 19 bases between. The germline CDR1 and CDR2 sequences are KGHSH and LQKENI. The sample in question was PBMCs, mostly from graft donor cells, obtained 60 days after TCRalphabeta/CD19-depleted stem cell transplant. The receptor comes from a female patient aged 2-9 years who had a stem cell transplant for aplastic anemia, so the T cells may come from the graft donor. The chain has TRBV18 and TRBJ2-1; D is possibly TRBD2 (5 bases). In DNA form, the CDR3 reads TGTGCCAGCTCACCCCTGGACCCGTCCCGGGAATTCTTC. The encoded protein is CASSPLDPSREFF.